The clone carrying this T cell receptor beta chain is a singleton in its sample. The time point here: before trial treatment. The patients who were eligible all carried advanced solid tumors that lacked tumor-infiltrating lymphocytes, meaning the tumors were TIL-negative. The sample is drawn from a study of low-dose radiotherapy and immunotherapy resistance in tumors. Background on the study: Each fraction given to Cohort 2 every two weeks delivered 1 Gy, and the total reached 13 Gy over 26 weeks. On an every-two-weeks schedule, patients received intravenous nivolumab 240 mg, along with ipilimumab 1 mg/kg every six weeks.

Germline CDR1 and CDR2: MNHEY and SVGAGI. The V segment lost 0 bases and the J segment 4 bases; nucleotides outside the gene matches: 23. The CDR3 consists of 21 residues. Both TCRalpha and TCRbeta chains were reverse transcribed with V-gene-specific primers. A roughly 20-cycle PCR with a constant-region primer and V-primer adapter amplified TCRs. The mRNA which had been isolated was amplified by in vitro transcription. In TCRdb, the reads were re-called with MiXCR into one record per CDR3 protein. The sample includes roughly 76,000 distinct CDR3 sequences, approximately 17% seen only once; the top ten take about 5.9%.

Specimen: PBMCs, collected before treatment. The sequence was collected from a male donor with prostate cancer. This chain uses TRBV6-5 with TRBJ1-2, with 7 bases that match TRBD1. CDR3 nucleotide sequence: TGTGCCAGCAGTTACTCGGCCTCGATCCTCCAGGGGGATAGAGTTGGCTATGGCTACACCTTC. Residues: CASSYSASILQGDRVGYGYTF.